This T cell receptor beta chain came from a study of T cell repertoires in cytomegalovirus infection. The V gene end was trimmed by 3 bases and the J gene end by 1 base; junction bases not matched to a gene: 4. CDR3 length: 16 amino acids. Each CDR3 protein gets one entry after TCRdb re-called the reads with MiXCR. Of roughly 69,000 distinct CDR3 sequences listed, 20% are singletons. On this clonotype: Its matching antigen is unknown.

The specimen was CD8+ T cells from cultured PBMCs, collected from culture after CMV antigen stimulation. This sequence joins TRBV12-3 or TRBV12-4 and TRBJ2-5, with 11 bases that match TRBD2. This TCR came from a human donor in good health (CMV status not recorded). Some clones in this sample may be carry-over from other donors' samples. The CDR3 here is CASSFASGGTQETQYF. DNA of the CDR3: TGTGCCAGCAGTTTTGCTAGCGGGGGGACCCAAGAGACCCAGTACTTC.